This T cell receptor (beta chain) was captured in a study of blood T cell repertoires in COVID-19. Whole-study context: PBMCs, B-cell-depleted T cells, or T cells were the source of the cDNA or gDNA that made up the material.

Deletions cut 8 bases from V and 5 bases from J, with 9 bases between. Germline CDR1 reads MDHEN; CDR2 reads SYDVKM. The CDR3 loop spans 11 amino acids. Participants were aged 18 to 89 years, lived in around 22 US areas, and enrolled virtually. Cohort allocation depended upon clinical history that participants reported. For recovered donors of Cohort 3, there were two negative PCRs, clearance, or symptom resolution. Assay: immunoSEQ multiplex PCR; the TCRdb copy retains only in-frame clones and omits some. The table has more than 200,000 clones, more than 75% seen once. Sample: PBMCs or T cells enriched from blood (not recorded which). This sequence joins TRBV28 and TRBJ1-2; D unclear. The receptor was isolated from a woman in her forties or fifties who had recovered from COVID-19. CDR3 amino acids: CASDGGYGYTF. CDR3 coding DNA: TGTGCCAGCGACGGCGGGTATGGCTACACCTTC.